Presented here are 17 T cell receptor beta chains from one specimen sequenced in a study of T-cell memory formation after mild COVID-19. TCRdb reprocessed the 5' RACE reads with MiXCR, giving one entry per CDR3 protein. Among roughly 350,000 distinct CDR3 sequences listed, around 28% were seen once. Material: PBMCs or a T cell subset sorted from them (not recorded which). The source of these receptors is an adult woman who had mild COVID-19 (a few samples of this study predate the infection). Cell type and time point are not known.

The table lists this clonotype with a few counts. In DNA form, the CDR3 reads TGCGCCAGCAGCCAAGAGTCAGGGGGAACGGACACTGAAGCTTTCTTT. It specifies CASSQESGGTDTEAFF. This chain connects TRBV4-1 to TRBJ1-1, with 7 bases matching TRBD1. Germline V gene lookup returns CDR1 MGHRA and CDR2 YSYEKL. The CDR3 has 16 residues. With 0 bases clipped from V and 3 bases from J, the junction kept 7 bases outside the gene matches.

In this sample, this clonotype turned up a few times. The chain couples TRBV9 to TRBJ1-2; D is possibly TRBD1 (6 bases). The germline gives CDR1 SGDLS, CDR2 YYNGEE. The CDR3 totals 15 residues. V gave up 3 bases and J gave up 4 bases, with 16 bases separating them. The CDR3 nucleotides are TGTGCCAGCAGCGCCCCAAAGGGGGGGCCCTATGGCTACACCTTC. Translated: CASSAPKGGPYGYTF.

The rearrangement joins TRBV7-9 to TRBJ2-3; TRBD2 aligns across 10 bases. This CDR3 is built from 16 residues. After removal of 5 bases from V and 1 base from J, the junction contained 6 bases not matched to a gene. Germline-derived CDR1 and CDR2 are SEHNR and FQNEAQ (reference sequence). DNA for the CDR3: TGTGCCAGCAGCCGCCTGACTAGCGGGCGCACAGATACGCAGTATTTT. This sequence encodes CASSRLTSGRTDTQYF.

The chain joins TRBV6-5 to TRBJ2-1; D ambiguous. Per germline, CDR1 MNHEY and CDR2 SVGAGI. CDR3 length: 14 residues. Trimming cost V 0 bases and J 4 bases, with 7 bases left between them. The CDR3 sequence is CASSYSGFYNEQFF. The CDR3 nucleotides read TGTGCCAGCAGTTACTCCGGCTTTTACAATGAGCAGTTCTTC.

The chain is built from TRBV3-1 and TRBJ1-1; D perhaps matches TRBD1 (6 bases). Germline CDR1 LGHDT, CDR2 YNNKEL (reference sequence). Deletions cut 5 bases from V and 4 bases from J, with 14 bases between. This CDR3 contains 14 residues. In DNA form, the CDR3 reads TGTGCCAGCAGCTCCGAAGGGGGTTCCACTGAAGCTTTCTTT. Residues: CASSSEGGSTEAFF. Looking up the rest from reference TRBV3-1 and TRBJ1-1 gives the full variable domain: DTAVSQTPKYLVTQMGNDKSIKCEQNLGHDTMYWYKQDSKKFLKIMFSYNNKELIINETVPNRFSPKSPDKAHLNLHINSLELGDSAVYFCASSSEGGSTEAFFGQGTRLTVV.

CDR3 bases: TGTGCCAGCAGCTTAAGCCCCGGCAAATCCTACGAGCAGTACTTC. Its translation is CASSLSPGKSYEQYF. This chain uses TRBV7-2 with TRBJ2-7; D ambiguous. The CDR3 is made up of 15 amino acids. Germline loops: CDR1 SGHTA, CDR2 FQGNSA. V was trimmed by 2 bases and J by 1 base, leaving 12 bases between them.

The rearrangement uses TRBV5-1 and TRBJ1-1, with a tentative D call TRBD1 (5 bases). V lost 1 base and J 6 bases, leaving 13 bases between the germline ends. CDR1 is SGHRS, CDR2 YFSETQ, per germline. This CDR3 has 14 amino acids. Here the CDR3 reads CASSLFRGQAEAFF. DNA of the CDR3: TGCGCCAGCAGCTTGTTTAGGGGTCAGGCTGAAGCTTTCTTT.

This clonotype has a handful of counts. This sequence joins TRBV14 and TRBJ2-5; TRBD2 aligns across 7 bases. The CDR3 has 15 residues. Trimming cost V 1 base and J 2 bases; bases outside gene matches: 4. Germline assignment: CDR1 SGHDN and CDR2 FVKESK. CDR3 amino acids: CASSQASGKQETQYF. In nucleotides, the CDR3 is TGTGCCAGCAGCCAAGCTAGCGGAAAACAAGAGACCCAGTACTTC.

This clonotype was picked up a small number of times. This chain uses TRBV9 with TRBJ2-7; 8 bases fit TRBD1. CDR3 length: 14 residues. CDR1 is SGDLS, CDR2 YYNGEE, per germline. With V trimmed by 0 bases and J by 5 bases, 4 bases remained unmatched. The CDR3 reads CASSVGTGFHEQYF. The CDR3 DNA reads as TGTGCCAGCAGCGTAGGGACAGGGTTCCACGAGCAGTACTTC.

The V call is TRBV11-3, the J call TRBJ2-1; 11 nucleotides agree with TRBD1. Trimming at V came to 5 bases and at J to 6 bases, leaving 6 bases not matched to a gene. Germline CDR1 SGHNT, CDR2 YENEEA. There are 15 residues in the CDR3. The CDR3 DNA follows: TGTGCCAGCAGCCCCTCCGGGACAGGGGGCAATGAGCAGTTCTTC. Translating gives CASSPSGTGGNEQFF. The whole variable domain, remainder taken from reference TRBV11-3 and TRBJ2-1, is EAGVVQSPRYKIIEKKQPVAFWCNPISGHNTLYWYLQNLGQGPELLIRYENEEAVDDSQLPKDRFSAERLKGVDSTLKIQPAELGDSAVYLCASSPSGTGGNEQFFGPGTRLTVL.

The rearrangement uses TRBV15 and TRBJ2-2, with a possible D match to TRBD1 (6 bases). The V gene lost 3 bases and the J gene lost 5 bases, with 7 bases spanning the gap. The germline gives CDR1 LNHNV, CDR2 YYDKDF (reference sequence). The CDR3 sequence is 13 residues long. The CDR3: CATSSTGTGELFF. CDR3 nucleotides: TGTGCCACCAGCAGTACAGGGACCGGGGAGCTGTTTTTT.

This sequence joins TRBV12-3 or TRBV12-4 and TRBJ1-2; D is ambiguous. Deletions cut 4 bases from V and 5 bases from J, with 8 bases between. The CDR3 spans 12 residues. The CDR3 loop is CASSSTLYGYTF. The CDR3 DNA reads TGTGCCAGCAGTTCTACATTATATGGCTACACCTTC.

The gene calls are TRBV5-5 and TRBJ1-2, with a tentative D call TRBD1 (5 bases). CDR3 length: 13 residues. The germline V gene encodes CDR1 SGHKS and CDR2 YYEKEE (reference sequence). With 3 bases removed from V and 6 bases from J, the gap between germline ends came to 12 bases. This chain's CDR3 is CASSSRAGNGYTF. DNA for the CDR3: TGTGCCAGCAGCTCCAGGGCTGGCAATGGCTACACCTTC.

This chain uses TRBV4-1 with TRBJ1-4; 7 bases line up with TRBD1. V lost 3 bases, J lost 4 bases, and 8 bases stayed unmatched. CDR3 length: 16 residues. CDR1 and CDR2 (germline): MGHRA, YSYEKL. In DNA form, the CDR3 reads TGCGCCAGCAGCCAGCCCCCGGGACAGTATAATGAAAAACTGTTTTTT. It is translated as CASSQPPGQYNEKLFF.

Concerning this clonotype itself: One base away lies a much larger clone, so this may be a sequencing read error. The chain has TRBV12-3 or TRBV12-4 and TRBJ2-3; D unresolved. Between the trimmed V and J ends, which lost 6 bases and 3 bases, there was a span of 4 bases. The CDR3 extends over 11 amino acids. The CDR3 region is CASSKTDTQYF. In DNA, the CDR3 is TGTGCCAGCAGCAAAACAGATACGCAGTATTTT.

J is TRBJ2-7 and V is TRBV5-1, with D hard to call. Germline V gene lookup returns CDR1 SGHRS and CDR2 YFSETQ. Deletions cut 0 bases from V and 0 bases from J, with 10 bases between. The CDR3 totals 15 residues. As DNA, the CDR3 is TGCGCCAGCAGCTTGGCCGGGTCCGTCTCCTACGAGCAGTACTTC. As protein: CASSLAGSVSYEQYF.

The CDR3 DNA reads TGCGCCAGCAGCTTCCTTGGGACGGTAACCTACGAGCAGTACTTC. Protein product: CASSFLGTVTYEQYF. V is TRBV5-1 and J is TRBJ2-7; either TRBD1 or TRBD2 may fit D (5 bases each). The V end was cut by 2 bases, the J end by 2 bases, with 14 bases between. Germline CDR1 and CDR2: SGHRS and YFSETQ. The CDR3 runs to 15 residues.